This T cell receptor (beta chain) derives from a study of blood T cell repertoires in COVID-19. Overall study: The origin of the acute and convalescent COVID-19 samples was the United States, Italy and Spain.

Methods used by the authors: Reference gene primer amplification gave nucleated cell count estimates. The protocol was immunoSEQ multiplex PCR, while the TCRdb copy is restricted to in-frame clones and leaves out a portion. D and trimming come from the DNA, and the V and J calls and clone size come from that table. The profile shows some 97,000 clones, about 80% of them singletons. V was pared by 0 bases and J by 5 bases, with 13 bases between. Germline values: CDR1 ENHRY, CDR2 SYGVKD. The CDR3 is 15 amino acids. Specimen: peripheral blood. The rearrangement uses TRBV10-3 and TRBJ1-1, with D perhaps TRBD1 (5 bases). This sequence was found in a woman aged 70-85 years with acute or convalescent COVID-19. CDR3 region: CAISESTAGGTEAFF. The DNA of the CDR3 is TGTGCCATCAGTGAGTCAACAGCGGGGGGGACTGAAGCTTTCTTT.